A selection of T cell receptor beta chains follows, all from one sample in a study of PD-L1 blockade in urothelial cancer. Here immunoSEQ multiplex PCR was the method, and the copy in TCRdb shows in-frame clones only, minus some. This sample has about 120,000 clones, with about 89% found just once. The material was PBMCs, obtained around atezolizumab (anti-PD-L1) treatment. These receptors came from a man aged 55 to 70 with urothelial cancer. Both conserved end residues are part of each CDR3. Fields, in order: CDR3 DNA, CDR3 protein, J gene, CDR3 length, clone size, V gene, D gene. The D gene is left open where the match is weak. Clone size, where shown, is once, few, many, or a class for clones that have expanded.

CDR3nt: TGTGCCAGCAGACTAATTGAACAGGGGAAAGTCTACGAGCAGTACTTC
CDR3aa: CASRLIEQGKVYEQYF
j_gene: TRBJ2-7
len: 16
abundance: -
v_gene: TRBV27
d_gene: TRBD1

CDR3nt: TGTGCCAGCAGTTTCTTGGGACAGATGGACTATGGCTACACCTTC
CDR3aa: CASSFLGQMDYGYTF
j_gene: TRBJ1-2
len: 15
abundance: -
v_gene: TRBV28
d_gene: TRBD1

CDR3nt: TGCGCCAGCAGCCGGGACAGGGGCGGTCGTGGATCACCCCTCCACTTT
CDR3aa: CASSRDRGGRGSPLHF
j_gene: TRBJ1-6
len: 16
abundance: -
v_gene: TRBV5-1
d_gene: TRBD1

CDR3nt: TGCGCCAGCAGCCCCTCATGGGCAGGAGGGTTGGGAAACACCATATATTTT
CDR3aa: CASSPSWAGGLGNTIYF
j_gene: TRBJ1-3
len: 17
abundance: -
v_gene: TRBV5-1
d_gene: -

CDR3nt: TGTGCCAGCAGCTTAGGTGGGACTAGCCACGAGCAGTACTTC
CDR3aa: CASSLGGTSHEQYF
j_gene: TRBJ2-7
len: 14
abundance: -
v_gene: TRBV7-2
d_gene: TRBD2

CDR3nt: TGTGCCAGCTCACAAACGGACAGGGGGCATGGCGGCTACACCTTC
CDR3aa: CASSQTDRGHGGYTF
j_gene: TRBJ1-2
len: 15
abundance: -
v_gene: TRBV18
d_gene: TRBD1

CDR3nt: TGTGCCAGCGGGGCAGGGTGGGGCTACACCTTC
CDR3aa: CASGAGWGYTF
j_gene: TRBJ1-2
len: 11
abundance: -
v_gene: TRBV9
d_gene: -

CDR3nt: TGCGCCAGCAGCCAACAACCGGGACAGGGCTATGAAAAACTGTTTTTT
CDR3aa: CASSQQPGQGYEKLFF
j_gene: TRBJ1-4
len: 16
abundance: once
v_gene: TRBV4-1
d_gene: TRBD1

CDR3nt: TGTGCCAGCAGCCTCTGGACAGAGCCTGCGTACGAGCAGTACTTC
CDR3aa: CASSLWTEPAYEQYF
j_gene: TRBJ2-7
len: 15
abundance: -
v_gene: TRBV7-2
d_gene: -

CDR3nt: TGTGCCAGCAGCGGAGAAGGGGTATACGAGCAGTACTTC
CDR3aa: CASSGEGVYEQYF
j_gene: TRBJ2-7
len: 13
abundance: -
v_gene: TRBV4-2
d_gene: -

CDR3nt: TGTGCCATCAGCCCGGGGAGAGGGCAGCCCCAGCATTTT
CDR3aa: CAISPGRGQPQHF
j_gene: TRBJ1-5
len: 13
abundance: -
v_gene: TRBV10-3
d_gene: -

CDR3nt: TGTGCCCGGGGGTTCGCCGGGGAGCTGTTTTTT
CDR3aa: CARGFAGELFF
j_gene: TRBJ2-2
len: 11
abundance: few
v_gene: TRBV30
d_gene: -

CDR3nt: TGTGCCAGCAGCCACGGAAGTGGAACAGGGGAAGAGACCCAGTACTTC
CDR3aa: CASSHGSGTGEETQYF
j_gene: TRBJ2-5
len: 16
abundance: few
v_gene: TRBV4-2
d_gene: TRBD1

CDR3nt: TGTGCCAGCAGTGATTCAGGACAGGGAAATTCACCCCTCCACTTT
CDR3aa: CASSDSGQGNSPLHF
j_gene: TRBJ1-6
len: 15
abundance: -
v_gene: TRBV25-1
d_gene: TRBD1

CDR3nt: TGTGCCAGCAGCCTAGGAGGGGCCAGGGGCTATGGCTACACCTTC
CDR3aa: CASSLGGARGYGYTF
j_gene: TRBJ1-2
len: 15
abundance: -
v_gene: TRBV7-2
d_gene: -

CDR3nt: TGTGCCAGCAGCAGACAGGGACAGTCCTACGAGCAGTACTTC
CDR3aa: CASSRQGQSYEQYF
j_gene: TRBJ2-7
len: 14
abundance: -
v_gene: TRBV5-6
d_gene: TRBD1

CDR3nt: TGTGCCAGCAGGCGACTAGCGGGGGGGCTGTACGAGCAGTACTTC
CDR3aa: CASRRLAGGLYEQYF
j_gene: TRBJ2-7
len: 15
abundance: -
v_gene: TRBV2
d_gene: TRBD2

CDR3nt: TGTGCCAGCAGTTTCAGCTACAGGGATTCGGGAAACACCATATATTTT
CDR3aa: CASSFSYRDSGNTIYF
j_gene: TRBJ1-3
len: 16
abundance: -
v_gene: TRBV28
d_gene: -

CDR3nt: TGTGCCAGCAGCGTAGATGGGAGGGGGACTGAAGCTTTCTTT
CDR3aa: CASSVDGRGTEAFF
j_gene: TRBJ1-1
len: 14
abundance: once
v_gene: TRBV9
d_gene: -

CDR3nt: TGTGCCAGCAGTACTCCGGGACAGGGGGCTGTGGGGGGAAACACCATATATTTT
CDR3aa: CASSTPGQGAVGGNTIYF
j_gene: TRBJ1-3
len: 18
abundance: once
v_gene: TRBV28
d_gene: TRBD1

CDR3nt: TGTGCCAGCAGCTCCGGGGTGGGGAATGAAGCTTTCTTT
CDR3aa: CASSSGVGNEAFF
j_gene: TRBJ1-1
len: 13
abundance: -
v_gene: TRBV13
d_gene: -

CDR3nt: TGTGCCAGCAGCGTAGGGTGGACAGGGGGGACACCCCTCCACTTT
CDR3aa: CASSVGWTGGTPLHF
j_gene: TRBJ1-6
len: 15
abundance: -
v_gene: TRBV9
d_gene: TRBD1

CDR3nt: TGTGCCAGCAGTGTCCGGGACAGGGATACTTATGAGCAGTTCTTC
CDR3aa: CASSVRDRDTYEQFF
j_gene: TRBJ2-1
len: 15
abundance: -
v_gene: TRBV6-1
d_gene: TRBD1

CDR3nt: TGTGCCAGCAGTGAAGCGGGGCCGGAGACCCAGTACTTC
CDR3aa: CASSEAGPETQYF
j_gene: TRBJ2-5
len: 13
abundance: -
v_gene: TRBV2
d_gene: -

CDR3nt: TGTGCCAGCAGCTTAGGGCAGGCGATGGGCAATGAGCAGTTCTTC
CDR3aa: CASSLGQAMGNEQFF
j_gene: TRBJ2-1
len: 15
abundance: -
v_gene: TRBV7-2
d_gene: -

CDR3nt: TGTGCCAGTAGTATAGCGGGTCCTAGCGGGAGCTCCTACGAGCAGTACTTC
CDR3aa: CASSIAGPSGSSYEQYF
j_gene: TRBJ2-7
len: 17
abundance: -
v_gene: TRBV19
d_gene: TRBD2

CDR3nt: TGTGCCAGCACCGAGGGGGCAGGGGTCGCTGAAGCTTTCTTT
CDR3aa: CASTEGAGVAEAFF
j_gene: TRBJ1-1
len: 14
abundance: -
v_gene: TRBV6-1
d_gene: TRBD1

CDR3nt: TGTGCCAGCAGTTATGGGGCGGGGAGCTCCTACGAGCAGTACTTC
CDR3aa: CASSYGAGSSYEQYF
j_gene: TRBJ2-7
len: 15
abundance: -
v_gene: TRBV27
d_gene: -

CDR3nt: TGTGCCAGCAGCGATCCGGGACTAGCGGGATTAACCTACGAGCAGTACTTC
CDR3aa: CASSDPGLAGLTYEQYF
j_gene: TRBJ2-7
len: 17
abundance: -
v_gene: TRBV2
d_gene: TRBD2

CDR3nt: TGTGCCAGCAGTTTGGACAGTAACTATGGCTACACCTTC
CDR3aa: CASSLDSNYGYTF
j_gene: TRBJ1-2
len: 13
abundance: -
v_gene: TRBV28
d_gene: -

CDR3nt: TGCAGCGTTGAGGGGACAGTATACGAGCAGTACTTC
CDR3aa: CSVEGTVYEQYF
j_gene: TRBJ2-7
len: 12
abundance: -
v_gene: TRBV29-1
d_gene: TRBD1

CDR3nt: TGCGCCAGCAGCTTGGGGGCACAACGCCAGACCGACGAGCAGTACTTC
CDR3aa: CASSLGAQRQTDEQYF
j_gene: TRBJ2-7
len: 16
abundance: -
v_gene: TRBV5-1
d_gene: -

CDR3nt: TGTGCCAGTGCGGGGCTGTCCGGGGAGCTGTTTTTT
CDR3aa: CASAGLSGELFF
j_gene: TRBJ2-2
len: 12
abundance: few
v_gene: TRBV28
d_gene: -

CDR3nt: TGTGCCAGCAGTTCCCCGACAGGGAGCTCCTACGAGCAGTACTTC
CDR3aa: CASSSPTGSSYEQYF
j_gene: TRBJ2-7
len: 15
abundance: -
v_gene: TRBV28
d_gene: TRBD1

CDR3nt: TGTGCCTGGAGGTCTCTAGCGGGAGCTTACAATGAGCAGTTCTTC
CDR3aa: CAWRSLAGAYNEQFF
j_gene: TRBJ2-1
len: 15
abundance: -
v_gene: TRBV30
d_gene: TRBD2

CDR3nt: TGTGCCTGGAGTAAGGGGGCCACAGATACGCAGTATTTT
CDR3aa: CAWSKGATDTQYF
j_gene: TRBJ2-3
len: 13
abundance: once
v_gene: TRBV30
d_gene: TRBD1

CDR3nt: TGTGCCAGCAGTTGGGGGGATAGCAATCAGCCCCAGCATTTT
CDR3aa: CASSWGDSNQPQHF
j_gene: TRBJ1-5
len: 14
abundance: -
v_gene: TRBV2
d_gene: -

CDR3nt: TGCGCCAGCAGCTTGAACGGAGCGGTCACAGATACGCAGTATTTT
CDR3aa: CASSLNGAVTDTQYF
j_gene: TRBJ2-3
len: 15
abundance: -
v_gene: TRBV5-1
d_gene: -

CDR3nt: TGTGCCAGGGGACAGGGAGATCTTGCTTTCTTT
CDR3aa: CARGQGDLAFF
j_gene: TRBJ1-1
len: 11
abundance: -
v_gene: TRBV2
d_gene: TRBD1

CDR3nt: TGTGCCAGCAGCGTCGGGTCCCTAAGCACAGATACGCAGTATTTT
CDR3aa: CASSVGSLSTDTQYF
j_gene: TRBJ2-3
len: 15
abundance: -
v_gene: TRBV11-3
d_gene: -

CDR3nt: TGTGCCAGCAGGTTCACAGGGGGGGGCGGGGAGCTGTTTTTT
CDR3aa: CASRFTGGGGELFF
j_gene: TRBJ2-2
len: 14
abundance: -
v_gene: TRBV6-5
d_gene: -

CDR3nt: TGTGCCAGCAGCTTAGAAGGCGCGGGCTACAGCACAGATACGCAGTATTTT
CDR3aa: CASSLEGAGYSTDTQYF
j_gene: TRBJ2-3
len: 17
abundance: -
v_gene: TRBV7-2
d_gene: -

CDR3nt: TGTGCCAGCAGGCGACAGGGGTTCCCCGGGGAGCTGTTTTTT
CDR3aa: CASRRQGFPGELFF
j_gene: TRBJ2-2
len: 14
abundance: once
v_gene: TRBV28
d_gene: TRBD1

CDR3nt: TGCGCCAGCAGCCGATCCTCCGGGACAGGAGGAGAAAAACTGTTTTTT
CDR3aa: CASSRSSGTGGEKLFF
j_gene: TRBJ1-4
len: 16
abundance: -
v_gene: TRBV5-1
d_gene: TRBD1

CDR3nt: TGTGCCAGCAGTTCGGGTCAGGGGAGTACTGAAGCTTTCTTT
CDR3aa: CASSSGQGSTEAFF
j_gene: TRBJ1-1
len: 14
abundance: -
v_gene: TRBV28
d_gene: -

CDR3nt: TGCAGCGTTGATACAGGGTTAGAGACCCAGTACTTC
CDR3aa: CSVDTGLETQYF
j_gene: TRBJ2-5
len: 12
abundance: -
v_gene: TRBV29-1
d_gene: -

CDR3nt: TGTGCCACCAGGGGTCTCGACGCGGGACCGGCGCTTTGGGAGCAGTTCTTC
CDR3aa: CATRGLDAGPALWEQFF
j_gene: TRBJ2-1
len: 17
abundance: once
v_gene: TRBV15
d_gene: -

CDR3nt: TGCGCCAGCAGCTCCCTTCCGGGACACGAAGCTAACTATGGCTACACCTTC
CDR3aa: CASSSLPGHEANYGYTF
j_gene: TRBJ1-2
len: 17
abundance: once
v_gene: TRBV5-1
d_gene: -

CDR3nt: TGTGCCAGCAGTGATTGGACAGGACATTCACCCCTCCACTTT
CDR3aa: CASSDWTGHSPLHF
j_gene: TRBJ1-6
len: 14
abundance: -
v_gene: TRBV25-1
d_gene: TRBD1